The clone carrying this T cell receptor beta chain came up many times. Its target is not known. V was shortened by 0 bases and J by 2 bases, with 8 bases between the two germline ends. The CDR3 extends over 14 amino acids. Germline CDR1 MGHRA, CDR2 YSYEKL. This entry comes from a study of blood T cells in healthy people across ages. Then a second PCR, running about 6 to 12 cycles, was carried out with a sample-barcoded 5' primer and a J-beta primer mix. Each cDNA molecule carried a tag from a template-switch adaptor that contained 12 random nucleotides. TCRdb reanalysed the 5' RACE reads using MiXCR and keeps one entry per CDR3 protein. The table records over 1,200,000 distinct CDR3 sequences, almost 60% of them present only once. Findings of the study overall: A strong correlation was found between TCR beta diversity and the percentage of naive T cells. Higher diversity, along with more naive CD4+ cells, distinguished long-lived donors from aged donors.

V is TRBV4-1 and J is TRBJ2-7; possible D gene TRBD1, 6 bases. The receptor was isolated from a man in his late teens or twenties in good health. What was sequenced was blood. CDR3 in DNA: TGCGCCAGCAGCCAAGACCAGGGGCCCTACGAGCAGTACTTC. Encoded protein: CASSQDQGPYEQYF.